One and the same sample provided the 20 T cell receptor beta chains below, sequenced in a study of CD8+ T cells in alopecia areata. As to treatment: oral pan-JAK inhibitor, 5-10 mg twice daily. Sequencing templates came from extracted RNA that was reverse transcribed into cDNA. Libraries were prepared by immunoSEQ multiplex PCR; TCRdb keeps only in-frame clonotypes and omits some of them. The sample has a few hundred thousand clones, about two fifths seen once. The sample in question was CD4+ T cells sorted from blood, obtained between weeks 30 and 35, from a patient treated with tofacitinib. These receptors all stem from a human donor with alopecia areata.

The chain is built from TRBV5-6 and TRBJ1-2, with D unresolved. Germline V gene lookup returns CDR1 SGHDT and CDR2 YYEEEE. There are 13 residues in the CDR3. The ends were cut back, 6 bases at V and 7 bases at J, with 16 bases in the middle. CDR3: CASTPRLPLGYTF. In nucleotides, the CDR3 is TGTGCCAGCACCCCCCGGTTGCCCCTTGGCTACACCTTC.

This clone was counted a few times. The chain combines TRBV2 with TRBJ2-7; weak D call: TRBD1 (5 bases). The V and J ends lost 5 bases and 0 bases respectively, with 14 bases between them. Germline CDR1 and CDR2: SNHLY and FYNNEI. This CDR3 contains 15 residues. As DNA, the CDR3 is TGTGCCAGCAGTCCTTTACACAGGTTCTCCTACGAGCAGTACTTC. This gives the protein CASSPLHRFSYEQYF. Based on the CDR3 plus reference TRBV2 and TRBJ2-7, the full variable domain is EPEVTQTPSHQVTQMGQEVILRCVPISNHLYFYWYRQILGQKVEFLVSFYNNEISEKSEIFDDQFSVERPDGSNFTLKIRSTKLEDSAMYFCASSPLHRFSYEQYFGPGTRLTVT.

Worth noting for this clone: This sample includes further DNA sequences coding for the same CDR3. The rearrangement uses TRBV9 and TRBJ2-2, with D maybe TRBD2 (5 bases). Germline V gene lookup returns CDR1 SGDLS and CDR2 YYNGEE. CDR3 length: 15 residues. Trimming pared 4 bases from V and 2 bases from J, leaving 12 bases between. This CDR3 reads CASSTRTGNTGELFF. CDR3 bases: TGTGCCAGCAGCACCAGGACTGGAAACACCGGGGAGCTGTTTTTT.

The chain combines TRBV10-3 with TRBJ2-1; 9 positions match TRBD1. Germline V gene data show CDR1 as ENHRY and CDR2 as SYGVKD. The CDR3 is made up of 19 amino acids. V was clipped by 3 bases and J by 3 bases; unmatched bases: 15. CDR3 region: CAISEGLGTGKVGYNEQFF. The CDR3 coding sequence is TGTGCCATCAGTGAAGGTCTAGGGACAGGGAAAGTTGGCTACAATGAGCAGTTCTTC.

This clone was seen a few times. The DNA of the CDR3 is TGTGCCAGCAGTGAAGCGATGTGGGCAGGGGAAAACGGCTACACCTTC. It yields the protein CASSEAMWAGENGYTF. The chain uses TRBV6-1 and TRBJ1-2; D is perhaps TRBD1 (6 bases). Germline CDR1 reads MNHNS; CDR2 reads SASEGT. The CDR3 has 16 residues. Trimming took off 0 bases at V and 8 bases at J, with 19 bases between the two ends.

Only a few counts were recorded for this clone. The genes are TRBV19 and TRBJ2-2; tentative D call: TRBD1 (7 bases). Germline lookup yields CDR1 LNHDA and CDR2 SQIVND (reference sequence). This CDR3 region has 16 residues. V lost 7 bases and J 1 base, leaving 16 bases between the germline ends. CDR3 nucleotide sequence: TGTGCCAGTATTTATCGCGGGACAGAGAACACCGGGGAGCTGTTTTTT. It yields the protein CASIYRGTENTGELFF.

The chain links TRBV2 to TRBJ1-2; 7 nucleotides align to TRBD1. V lost 6 bases and J lost 6; bases outside the gene matches: 4. The CDR3 has 12 residues. From germline, CDR1 is SNHLY and CDR2 FYNNEI. The CDR3 DNA sequence: TGTGCCAGCAGCCCAACAGGGGATGGCTACACCTTC. Its protein product is CASSPTGDGYTF.

This clone has just a few counts. This chain links TRBV29-1 with TRBJ1-1, with TRBD1 as a possible D gene (6 bases). V shed 0 bases and J shed 0 bases, with 20 bases lying between them. Per germline, CDR1 SQVTM and CDR2 ANQGSEA. The CDR3 length is 18 residues. The CDR3 nucleotides are TGCAGCGTTGAAGATCTTCGGGGGGCGCGATTGGTGAACACTGAAGCTTTCTTT. Encoded protein: CSVEDLRGARLVNTEAFF.

The chain uses TRBV30 and TRBJ2-6; tentative D call: TRBD1 (6 bases). The CDR3 is 21 amino acids. Deletions cut 0 bases from V and 0 bases from J, with 24 bases between. CDR1 and CDR2 (germline): GTSNPN, SVGIG (reference sequence). The CDR3 is CAWSVRAGAIRRSSGANVLTF. Written as DNA, the CDR3 is TGTGCCTGGAGTGTACGCGCAGGGGCCATTCGACGAAGCTCTGGGGCCAACGTCCTGACTTTC.

This clone was counted a single time. This same CDR3 is encoded by further DNA sequences in the sample. CDR3 residues: CAWSVGTGNTEAFF. The CDR3 DNA reads TGTGCCTGGAGTGTAGGGACAGGGAACACTGAAGCTTTCTTT. This rearrangement joins TRBV30 to TRBJ1-1, with 8 bases matching TRBD1. The V gene's germline CDR1 is GTSNPN and CDR2 SVGIG (reference sequence). V lost 0 bases to trimming and J lost 1 base; unmatched junction nucleotides: 1. The length of the CDR3 is 14 residues.

The chain links TRBV5-1 to TRBJ2-7; TRBD2 matches at 8 bases. Losses at the gene ends were 1 base for V and 2 bases for J; bases not matched to a gene: 5. Germline values: CDR1 SGHRS, CDR2 YFSETQ. CDR3 length equals 15 residues. Here the CDR3 DNA reads TGCGCCAGCAGCTTGTTACGGGAGGGCCCCTACGAGCAGTACTTC. This translates into CASSLLREGPYEQYF.

Ten or more counts support this clone. The chain joins TRBV29-1 to TRBJ2-6; a weak D match, TRBD1 (6 bases). V gave up 3 bases and J gave up 2 bases, with 14 bases separating them. Germline lookup yields CDR1 SQVTM and CDR2 ANQGSEA. The CDR3 contains 16 residues. The CDR3 sequence: CSVDTRGSAGANVLTF. The CDR3 coding sequence is TGCAGCGTTGACACCAGGGGTTCGGCTGGGGCCAACGTCCTGACTTTC.

This clone occurred a few times. Other nucleotide sequences from this sample produce the same CDR3. The gene calls are TRBV30 and TRBJ1-1; the D gene is possibly TRBD1 (6 bases). Trimming left V 4 bases short and J 1 base short, with 7 bases between. CDR1 and CDR2 (germline): GTSNPN, SVGIG (reference sequence). The CDR3 runs to 12 residues. CDR3 loop: CAWTRGNTEAFF. The CDR3, as DNA: TGTGCCTGGACCAGGGGGAACACTGAAGCTTTCTTT.

This clone was recorded only once. The CDR3 DNA follows: TGCAGCGTTGCCGGGGATGAAAAACTGTTTTTT. Its translation: CSVAGDEKLFF. The V and J genes are TRBV29-1 and TRBJ1-4; D gene ambiguous. The germline CDR1 and CDR2 sequences are SQVTM and ANQGSEA. The CDR3 is made up of 11 amino acids. The ends were cut back, 4 bases at V and 6 bases at J, with 6 bases in the middle. The full variable domain, in which reference TRBV29-1 and TRBJ1-4 provide the parts outside the CDR3, is SAVISQKPSRDICQRGTSLTIQCQVDSQVTMMFWYRQQPGQSLTLIATANQGSEATYESGFVIDKFPISRPNLTFSTLTVSNMSPEDSSIYLCSVAGDEKLFFGSGTQLSVL.

This clone has more than one count but fewer than ten. This chain joins TRBV6-1 and TRBJ1-5; maybe TRBD1 (5 bases). The V gene's germline CDR1 is MNHNS and CDR2 SASEGT. Deletions cut 6 bases from V and 4 bases from J, with 10 bases between. This CDR3 spans 13 amino acids. For the CDR3, the DNA is TGTGCCAGCAGCCAGGGCTCAAATCAGCCCCAGCATTTT. Protein sequence: CASSQGSNQPQHF.

The chain links TRBV5-1 to TRBJ1-1, with TRBD1 identical over 8 bases. J lost 4 bases, V lost 4 bases, and 6 bases had no gene match. CDR3 length equals 14 residues. Germline CDR1 reads SGHRS; CDR2 reads YFSETQ. The DNA for the CDR3 is TGCGCCAGCAGCGCGACAGGGGAAGGCACTGAAGCTTTCTTT. As protein: CASSATGEGTEAFF.

This clone was observed at least ten times. The J gene is TRBJ2-1, the V gene TRBV5-1, with D possibly TRBD1 on 6 matching bases. With 4 bases removed from V and 4 bases from J, the gap between germline ends came to 12 bases. The CDR3 contains 14 residues. Germline V gives CDR1 SGHRS, CDR2 YFSETQ. CDR3 coding DNA: TGCGCCAGCAGCCAATCACAGGGTTACAATGAGCAGTTCTTC. It translates to CASSQSQGYNEQFF.

This clone was seen more than once but under ten times. The chain has TRBV7-9 and TRBJ2-4, with D possibly called TRBD1 or TRBD2 (5 bases each). Germline CDR1 is SEHNR and CDR2 is FQNEAQ (reference sequence). This CDR3 contains 10 residues. V lost 10 bases and J 7 bases, leaving 8 bases between the germline ends. For the CDR3, the DNA is TGTGCCACCGGGACCAACATTCAGTACTTC. This gives the protein CATGTNIQYF.

This clone was observed a handful of times. The chain couples TRBV6-1 to TRBJ2-2, with 8 bases matching TRBD1. This CDR3 region has 15 residues. J gave up 5 bases and V 4 bases, and 6 bases lay outside the gene matches. Germline V gene data show CDR1 as MNHNS and CDR2 as SASEGT. DNA of the CDR3: TGTGCCAGCAGTGCCCGACAGGGGCGGACCGGGGAGCTGTTTTTT. This gives the protein CASSARQGRTGELFF.

The chain combines TRBV7-9 with TRBJ1-6; a weak D match, TRBD1 (5 bases). This CDR3 has 15 amino acids. Deletions cut 5 bases from V and 8 bases from J, with 16 bases between. CDR1 and CDR2 from the germline V gene are SEHNR and FQNEAQ (reference sequence). The CDR3 reads CASSLGQVYDSPLHF. The CDR3 DNA is TGTGCCAGCAGCCTAGGACAAGTCTACGATTCACCCCTCCACTTT.